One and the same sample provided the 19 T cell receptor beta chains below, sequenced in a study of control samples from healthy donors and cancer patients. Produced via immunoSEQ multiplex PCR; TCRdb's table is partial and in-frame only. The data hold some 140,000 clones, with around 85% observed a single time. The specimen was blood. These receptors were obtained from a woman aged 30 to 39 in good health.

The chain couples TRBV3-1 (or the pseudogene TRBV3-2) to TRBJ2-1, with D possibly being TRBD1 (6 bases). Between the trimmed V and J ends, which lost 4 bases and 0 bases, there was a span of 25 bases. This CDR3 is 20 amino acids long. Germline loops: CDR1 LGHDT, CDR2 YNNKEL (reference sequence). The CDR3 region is CASSLRGGFAPESSYNEQFF. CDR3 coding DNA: TGTGCCAGCAGCCTTAGAGGGGGTTTCGCTCCCGAAAGCTCCTACAATGAGCAGTTCTTC.

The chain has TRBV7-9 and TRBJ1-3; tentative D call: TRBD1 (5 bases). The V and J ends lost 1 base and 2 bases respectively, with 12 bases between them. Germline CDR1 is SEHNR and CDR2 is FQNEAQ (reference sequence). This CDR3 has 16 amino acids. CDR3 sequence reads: CASSLVGGKPGNTIYF. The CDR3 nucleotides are TGTGCCAGCAGCTTAGTTGGGGGTAAACCTGGAAACACCATATATTTT.

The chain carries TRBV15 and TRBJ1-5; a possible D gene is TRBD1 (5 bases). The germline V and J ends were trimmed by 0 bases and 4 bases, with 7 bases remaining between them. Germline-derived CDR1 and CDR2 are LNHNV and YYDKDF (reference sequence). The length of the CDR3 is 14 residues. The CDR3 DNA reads TGTGCCACCAGCAGAGATCAGGGTAATCAGCCCCAGCATTTT. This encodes CATSRDQGNQPQHF.

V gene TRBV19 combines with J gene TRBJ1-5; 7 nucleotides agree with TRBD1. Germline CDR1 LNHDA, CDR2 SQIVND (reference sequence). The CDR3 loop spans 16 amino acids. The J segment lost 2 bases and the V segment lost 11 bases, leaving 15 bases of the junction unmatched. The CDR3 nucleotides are TGTGCCGCTTCGACAGGGAGGACTATCGGCAATCAGCCCCAGCATTTT. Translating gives CAASTGRTIGNQPQHF.

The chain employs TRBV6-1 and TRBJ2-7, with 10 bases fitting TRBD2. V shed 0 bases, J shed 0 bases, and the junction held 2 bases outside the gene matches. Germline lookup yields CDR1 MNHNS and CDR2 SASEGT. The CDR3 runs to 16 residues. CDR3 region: CASSEALAGASYEQYF. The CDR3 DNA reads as TGTGCCAGCAGTGAAGCCCTAGCGGGAGCCTCCTACGAGCAGTACTTC.

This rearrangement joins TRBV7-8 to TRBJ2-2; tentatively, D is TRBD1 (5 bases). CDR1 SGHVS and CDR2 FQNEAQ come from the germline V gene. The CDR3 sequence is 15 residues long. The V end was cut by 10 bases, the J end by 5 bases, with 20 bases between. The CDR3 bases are TGTGCCACTCCACCTGGGGCAGGGCGGACCGGGGAGCTGTTTTTT. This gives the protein CATPPGAGRTGELFF.

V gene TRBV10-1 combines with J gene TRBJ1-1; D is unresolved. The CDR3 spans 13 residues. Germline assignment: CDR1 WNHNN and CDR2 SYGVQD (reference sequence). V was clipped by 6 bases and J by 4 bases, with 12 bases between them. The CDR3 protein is CASRNTRSTEAFF. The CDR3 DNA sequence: TGCGCCAGCAGAAACACAAGGAGCACTGAAGCTTTCTTT.

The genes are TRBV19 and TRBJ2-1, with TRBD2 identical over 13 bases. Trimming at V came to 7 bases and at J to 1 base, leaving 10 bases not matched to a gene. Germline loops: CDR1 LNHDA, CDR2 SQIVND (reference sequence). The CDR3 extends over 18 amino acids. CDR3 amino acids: CASNGGLAGSQSYNEQFF. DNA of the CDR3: TGTGCCAGTAATGGGGGACTAGCGGGGTCCCAATCCTACAATGAGCAGTTCTTC.

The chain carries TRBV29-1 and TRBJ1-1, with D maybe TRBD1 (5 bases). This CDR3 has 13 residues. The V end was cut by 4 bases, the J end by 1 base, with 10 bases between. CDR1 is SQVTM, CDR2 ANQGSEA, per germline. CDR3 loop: CSVGLGGNTEAFF. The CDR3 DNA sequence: TGCAGCGTTGGTTTGGGGGGGAACACTGAAGCTTTCTTT. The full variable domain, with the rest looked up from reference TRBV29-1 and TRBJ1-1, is SAVISQKPSRDICQRGTSLTIQCQVDSQVTMMFWYRQQPGQSLTLIATANQGSEATYESGFVIDKFPISRPNLTFSTLTVSNMSPEDSSIYLCSVGLGGNTEAFFGQGTRLTVV.

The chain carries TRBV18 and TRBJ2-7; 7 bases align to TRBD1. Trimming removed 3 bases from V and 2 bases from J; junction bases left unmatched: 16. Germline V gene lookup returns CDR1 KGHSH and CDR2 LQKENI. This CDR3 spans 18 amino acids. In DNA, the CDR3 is TGTGCCAGCTCACCTTACTCAACGGGACAGAACTTCGCCTACGAGCAGTACTTC. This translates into CASSPYSTGQNFAYEQYF.

Written as DNA, the CDR3 is TGTGCCAGCAGGGTGGGGCTGATAGCCTCCTACGAGCAGTACTTC. It specifies CASRVGLIASYEQYF. The chain is built from TRBV2 and TRBJ2-7, with D perhaps matching TRBD1 (5 bases). Germline assignment: CDR1 SNHLY and CDR2 FYNNEI. The CDR3 length is 15 residues. The V and J ends lost 6 bases and 0 bases respectively, with 15 bases between them. The full variable domain, completed using reference TRBV2 and TRBJ2-7, is EPEVTQTPSHQVTQMGQEVILRCVPISNHLYFYWYRQILGQKVEFLVSFYNNEISEKSEIFDDQFSVERPDGSNFTLKIRSTKLEDSAMYFCASRVGLIASYEQYFGPGTRLTVT.

The CDR3 DNA reads as TGTGCCTGGAGTGTCAGACAGGGGAATGAAAAACTGTTTTTT. It yields the protein CAWSVRQGNEKLFF. V usage is TRBV30 and J usage is TRBJ1-4; 8 nucleotides align to TRBD1. J lost 5 bases, V lost 0 bases, and 2 bases had no gene match. The CDR3 loop spans 14 amino acids. Per the germline V gene, CDR1 is GTSNPN and CDR2 is SVGIG (reference sequence).

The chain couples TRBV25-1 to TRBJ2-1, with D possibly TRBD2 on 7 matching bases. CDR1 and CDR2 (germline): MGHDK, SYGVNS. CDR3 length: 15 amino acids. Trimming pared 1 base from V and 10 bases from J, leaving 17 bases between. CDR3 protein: CASSEFEGGGAEQFF. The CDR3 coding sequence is TGTGCCAGCAGTGAATTCGAGGGAGGGGGGGCAGAGCAGTTCTTC.

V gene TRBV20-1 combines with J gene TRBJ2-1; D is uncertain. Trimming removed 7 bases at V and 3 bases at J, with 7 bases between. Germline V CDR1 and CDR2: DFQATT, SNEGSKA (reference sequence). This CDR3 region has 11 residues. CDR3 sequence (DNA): TGCAGTGTTGTGGGCTACAATGAGCAGTTCTTC. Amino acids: CSVVGYNEQFF.

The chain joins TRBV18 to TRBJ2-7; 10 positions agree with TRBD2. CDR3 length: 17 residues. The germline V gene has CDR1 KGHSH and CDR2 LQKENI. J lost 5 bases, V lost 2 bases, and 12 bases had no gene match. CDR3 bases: TGTGCCAGCTCACCAAATATGATCCTAGCGGGAGCCCACGAGCAGTACTTC. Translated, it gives CASSPNMILAGAHEQYF.

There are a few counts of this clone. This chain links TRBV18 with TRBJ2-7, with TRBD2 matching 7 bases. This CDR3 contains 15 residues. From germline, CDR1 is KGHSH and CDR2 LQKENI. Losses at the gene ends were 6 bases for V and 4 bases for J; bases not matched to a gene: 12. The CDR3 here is CASSGGYGRTYEQYF. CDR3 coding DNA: TGTGCCAGCTCGGGGGGTTACGGGAGGACGTACGAGCAGTACTTC.

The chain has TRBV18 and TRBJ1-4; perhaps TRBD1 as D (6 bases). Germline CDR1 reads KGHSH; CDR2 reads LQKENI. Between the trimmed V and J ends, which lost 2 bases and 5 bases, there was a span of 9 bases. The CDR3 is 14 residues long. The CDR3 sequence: CASSPRQANEKLFF. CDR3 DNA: TGTGCCAGCTCACCAAGACAGGCGAATGAAAAACTGTTTTTT. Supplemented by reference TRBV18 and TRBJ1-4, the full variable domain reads NAGVMQNPRHLVRRRGQEARLRCSPMKGHSHVYWYRQLPEEGLKFMVYLQKENIIDESGMPKERFSAEFPKEGPSILRIQQVVRGDSAAYFCASSPRQANEKLFFGSGTQLSVL.

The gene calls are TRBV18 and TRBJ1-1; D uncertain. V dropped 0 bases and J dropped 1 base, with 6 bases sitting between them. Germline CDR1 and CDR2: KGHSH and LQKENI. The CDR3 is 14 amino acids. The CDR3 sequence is CASSPPWGNTEAFF. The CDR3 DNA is TGTGCCAGCTCACCACCCTGGGGGAACACTGAAGCTTTCTTT.

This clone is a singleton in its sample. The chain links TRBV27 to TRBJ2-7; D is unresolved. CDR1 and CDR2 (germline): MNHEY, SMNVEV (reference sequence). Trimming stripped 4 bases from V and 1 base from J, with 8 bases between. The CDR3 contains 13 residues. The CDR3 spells CASSSRRSYEQYF. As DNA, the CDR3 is TGTGCCAGCAGTTCGCGGAGATCCTACGAGCAGTACTTC.